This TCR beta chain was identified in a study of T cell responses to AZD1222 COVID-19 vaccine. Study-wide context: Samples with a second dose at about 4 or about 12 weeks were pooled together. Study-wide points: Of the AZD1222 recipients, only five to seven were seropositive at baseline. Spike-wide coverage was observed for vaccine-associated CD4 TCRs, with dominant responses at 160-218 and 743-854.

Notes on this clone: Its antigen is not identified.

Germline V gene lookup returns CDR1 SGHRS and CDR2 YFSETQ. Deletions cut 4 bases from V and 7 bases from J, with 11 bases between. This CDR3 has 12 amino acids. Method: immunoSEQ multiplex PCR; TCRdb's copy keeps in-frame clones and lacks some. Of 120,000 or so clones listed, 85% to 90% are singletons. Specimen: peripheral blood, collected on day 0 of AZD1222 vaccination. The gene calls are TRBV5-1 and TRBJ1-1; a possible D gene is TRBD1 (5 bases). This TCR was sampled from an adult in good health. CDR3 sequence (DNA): TGCGCCAGCAGCGGGGACGCCCGTGAAGCTTTCTTT. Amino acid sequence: CASSGDAREAFF.